This T cell receptor beta chain is drawn from a study of Graves' ophthalmopathy and Graves' hyperthyroidism. Symptoms, serum thyroxine and TRAb, thyroid ultrasound, and orbital computed tomography formed the diagnostic basis. Overall study findings and caveats: Most expanded clonotypes in thyroid above 0.001 frequency also showed up in blood. Built on 13 signatures, a model told ophthalmopathy apart from stable hyperthyroidism with 85% to 90% sensitivity and around 80% specificity. Ophthalmopathy progression cases were predicted by the model with roughly 71% sensitivity and roughly 72% specificity.

The CDR3 consists of 17 residues. In germline, CDR1 is LNHNV, CDR2 YYDKDF (reference sequence). V gave up 0 bases and J gave up 1 base, with 15 bases separating them. This clonotype has a count of ten or more. Its antigen is unidentified. RNA transcripts served as template for amplifying TCR beta CDR3 sequences. Second-round multiplex PCR came after a first-round RT-PCR that employed HTBI primers. TCRdb independently ran MiXCR on the multiplex PCR reads; one entry per CDR3 protein. The table shows around 1.1 million distinct CDR3 sequences, with about 40% occurring only once. The source is an adult man with Graves' hyperthyroidism. The specimen sequenced was peripheral blood or thyroid tissue (not recorded which). This chain connects TRBV15 to TRBJ2-5; possible D gene TRBD1, 6 bases. The CDR3 bases are TGTGCCACCAGCAGAGATGGGTCTGGACAGATCCAAGAGACCCAGTACTTC. It encodes CATSRDGSGQIQETQYF.